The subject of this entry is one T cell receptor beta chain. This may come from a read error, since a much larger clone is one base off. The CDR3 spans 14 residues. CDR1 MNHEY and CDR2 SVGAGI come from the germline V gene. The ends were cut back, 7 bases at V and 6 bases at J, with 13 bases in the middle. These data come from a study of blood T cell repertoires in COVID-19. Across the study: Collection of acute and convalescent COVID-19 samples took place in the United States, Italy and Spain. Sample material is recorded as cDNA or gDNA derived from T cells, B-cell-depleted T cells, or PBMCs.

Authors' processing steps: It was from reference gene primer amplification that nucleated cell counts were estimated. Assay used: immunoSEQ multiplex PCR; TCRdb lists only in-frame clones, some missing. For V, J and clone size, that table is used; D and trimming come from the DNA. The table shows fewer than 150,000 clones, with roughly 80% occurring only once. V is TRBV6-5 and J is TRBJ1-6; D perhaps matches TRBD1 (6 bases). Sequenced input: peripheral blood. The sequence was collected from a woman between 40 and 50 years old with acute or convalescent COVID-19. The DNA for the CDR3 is TGTGCCAGCAACGGACAGAGTTTTAATTCACCCCTCCACTTT. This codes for CASNGQSFNSPLHF.